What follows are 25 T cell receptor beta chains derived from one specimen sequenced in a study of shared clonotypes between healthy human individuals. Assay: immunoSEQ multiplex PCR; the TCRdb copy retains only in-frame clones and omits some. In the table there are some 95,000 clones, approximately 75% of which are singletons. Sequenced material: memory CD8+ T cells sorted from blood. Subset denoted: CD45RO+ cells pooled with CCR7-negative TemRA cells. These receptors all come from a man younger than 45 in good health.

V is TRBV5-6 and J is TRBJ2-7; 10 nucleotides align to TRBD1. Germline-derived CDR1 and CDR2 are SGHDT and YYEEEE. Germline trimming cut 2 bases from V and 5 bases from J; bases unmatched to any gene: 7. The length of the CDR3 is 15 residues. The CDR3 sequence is CASSLTGTGEDEQYF. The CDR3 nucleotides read TGTGCCAGCAGCTTAACCGGGACAGGGGAGGACGAGCAGTACTTC.

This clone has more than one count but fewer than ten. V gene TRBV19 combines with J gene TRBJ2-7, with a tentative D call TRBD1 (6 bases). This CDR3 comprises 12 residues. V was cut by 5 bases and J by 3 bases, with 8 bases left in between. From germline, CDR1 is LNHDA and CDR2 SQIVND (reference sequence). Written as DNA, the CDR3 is TGTGCCAGTAGTGGACAGAACTACGAGCAGTACTTC. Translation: CASSGQNYEQYF. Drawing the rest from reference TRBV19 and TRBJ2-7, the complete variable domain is DGGITQSPKYLFRKEGQNVTLSCEQNLNHDAMYWYRQDPGQGLRLIYYSQIVNDFQKGDIAEGYSVSREKKESFPLTVTSAQKNPTAFYLCASSGQNYEQYFGPGTRLTVT.

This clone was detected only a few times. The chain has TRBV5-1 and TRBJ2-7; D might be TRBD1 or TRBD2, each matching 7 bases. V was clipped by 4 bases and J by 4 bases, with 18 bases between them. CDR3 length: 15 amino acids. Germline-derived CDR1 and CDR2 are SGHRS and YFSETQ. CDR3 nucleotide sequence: TGCGCCAGCAGCCAGCGGGACAGCCTACCGTACGAGCAGTACTTC. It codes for CASSQRDSLPYEQYF.

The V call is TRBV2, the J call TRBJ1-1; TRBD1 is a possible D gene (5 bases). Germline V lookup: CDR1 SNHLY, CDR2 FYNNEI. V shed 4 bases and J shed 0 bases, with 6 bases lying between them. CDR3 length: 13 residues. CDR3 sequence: CASSGQMNTEAFF. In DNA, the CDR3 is TGTGCCAGCAGTGGACAGATGAACACTGAAGCTTTCTTT.

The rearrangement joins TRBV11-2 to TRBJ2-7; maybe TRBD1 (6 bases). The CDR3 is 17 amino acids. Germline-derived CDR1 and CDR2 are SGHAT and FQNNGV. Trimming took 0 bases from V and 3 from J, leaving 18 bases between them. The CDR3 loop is CASSLDGLGHSLYEQYF. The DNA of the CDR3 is TGTGCCAGCAGCTTAGATGGACTGGGACATTCACTCTACGAGCAGTACTTC.

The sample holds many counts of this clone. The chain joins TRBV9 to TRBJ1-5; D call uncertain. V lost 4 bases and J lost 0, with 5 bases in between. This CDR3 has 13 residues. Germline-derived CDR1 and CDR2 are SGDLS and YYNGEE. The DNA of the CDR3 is TGTGCCAGCAGCAGGAATAGCAATCAGCCCCAGCATTTT. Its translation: CASSRNSNQPQHF.

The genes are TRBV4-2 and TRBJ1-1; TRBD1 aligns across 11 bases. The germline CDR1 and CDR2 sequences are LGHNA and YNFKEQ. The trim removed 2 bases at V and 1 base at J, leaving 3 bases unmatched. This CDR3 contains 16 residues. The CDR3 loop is CASSQRTGGGNTEAFF. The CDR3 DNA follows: TGTGCCAGCAGCCAACGGACAGGGGGCGGGAACACTGAAGCTTTCTTT.

CDR3 loop: CASSSGDQETQYF. CDR3 nucleotides: TGTGCCAGCAGTTCAGGGGACCAAGAGACCCAGTACTTC. The rearrangement uses TRBV21-1 and TRBJ2-5; TRBD1 is taken as the D call from the table, unchecked against the DNA. TRBV21-1 is a documented pseudogene. CDR3 length: 13 residues.

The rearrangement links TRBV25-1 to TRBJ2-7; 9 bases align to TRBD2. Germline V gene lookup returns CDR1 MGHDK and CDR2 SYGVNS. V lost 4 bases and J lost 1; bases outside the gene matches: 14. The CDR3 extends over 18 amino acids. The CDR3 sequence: CASSGPLDEGLASYEQYF. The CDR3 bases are TGTGCCAGCAGTGGTCCACTAGACGAGGGACTAGCTTCCTACGAGCAGTACTTC.

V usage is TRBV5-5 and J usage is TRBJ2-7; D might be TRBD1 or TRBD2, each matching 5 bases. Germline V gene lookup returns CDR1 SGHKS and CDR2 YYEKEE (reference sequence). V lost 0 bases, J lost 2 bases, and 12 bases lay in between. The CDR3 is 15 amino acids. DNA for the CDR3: TGTGCCAGCAGCTTGGGAGGGACGGAGACCTACGAGCAGTACTTC. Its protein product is CASSLGGTETYEQYF.

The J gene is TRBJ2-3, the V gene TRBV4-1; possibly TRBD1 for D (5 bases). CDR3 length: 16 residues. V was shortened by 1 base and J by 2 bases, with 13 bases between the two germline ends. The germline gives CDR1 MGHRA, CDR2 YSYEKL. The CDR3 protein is CASSQANTGPTDTQYF. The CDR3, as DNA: TGCGCCAGCAGCCAAGCCAACACAGGACCCACAGATACGCAGTATTTT.

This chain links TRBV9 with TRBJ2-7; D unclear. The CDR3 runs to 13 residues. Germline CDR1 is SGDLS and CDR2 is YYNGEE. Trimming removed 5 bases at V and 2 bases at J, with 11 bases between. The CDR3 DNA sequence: TGTGCCAGCAGTGCGGCCCCCACCTACGAGCAGTACTTC. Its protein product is CASSAAPTYEQYF.

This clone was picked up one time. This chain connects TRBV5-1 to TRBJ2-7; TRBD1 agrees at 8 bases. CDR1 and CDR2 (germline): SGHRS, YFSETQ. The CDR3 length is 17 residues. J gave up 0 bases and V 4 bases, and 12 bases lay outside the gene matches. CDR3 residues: CASSRTSDRALSYEQYF. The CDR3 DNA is TGCGCCAGCAGCCGAACTTCGGACAGGGCCCTCTCCTACGAGCAGTACTTC.

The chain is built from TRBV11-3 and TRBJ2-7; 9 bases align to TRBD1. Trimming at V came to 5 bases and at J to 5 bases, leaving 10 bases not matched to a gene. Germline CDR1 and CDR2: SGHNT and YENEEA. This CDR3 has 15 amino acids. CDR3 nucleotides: TGTGCCAGCAGCATATCCGGGACAGGGACCCACGAGCAGTACTTC. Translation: CASSISGTGTHEQYF.

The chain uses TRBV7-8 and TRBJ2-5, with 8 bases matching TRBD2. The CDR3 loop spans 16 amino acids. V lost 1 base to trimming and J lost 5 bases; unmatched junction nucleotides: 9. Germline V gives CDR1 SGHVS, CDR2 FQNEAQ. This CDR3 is CASSLVAGLRGETQYF. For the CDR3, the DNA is TGTGCCAGCAGCTTAGTAGCGGGACTGCGCGGGGAGACCCAGTACTTC.

This CDR3 reads CASSQLAGSYNEQFF. DNA for the CDR3: TGTGCCAGCAGCCAACTAGCGGGCTCCTACAATGAGCAGTTCTTC. V gene TRBV4-2 combines with J gene TRBJ2-1; TRBD2 matches at 8 bases. The germline gives CDR1 LGHNA, CDR2 YNFKEQ. The CDR3 covers 15 residues. V dropped 2 bases and J dropped 0; count of bases not matched to a gene: 0.

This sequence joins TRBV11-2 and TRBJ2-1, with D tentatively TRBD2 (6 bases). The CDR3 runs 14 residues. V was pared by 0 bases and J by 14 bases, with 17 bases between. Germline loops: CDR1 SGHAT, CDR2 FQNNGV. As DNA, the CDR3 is TGTGCCAGCAGCTTAGACCGGGACGCCACGGGGGAGTTCTTC. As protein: CASSLDRDATGEFF.

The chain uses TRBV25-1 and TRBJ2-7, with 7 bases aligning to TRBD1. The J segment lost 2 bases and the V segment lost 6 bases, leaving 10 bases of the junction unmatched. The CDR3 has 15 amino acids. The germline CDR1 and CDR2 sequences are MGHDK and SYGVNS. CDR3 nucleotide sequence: TGTGCCAGCAGCGGGTCCGGGACAGAACCCTACGAGCAGTACTTC. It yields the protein CASSGSGTEPYEQYF.

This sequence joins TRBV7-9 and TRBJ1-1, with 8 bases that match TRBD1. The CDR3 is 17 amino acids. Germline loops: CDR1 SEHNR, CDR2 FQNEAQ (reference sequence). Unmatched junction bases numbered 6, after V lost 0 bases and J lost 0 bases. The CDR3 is CASSLARGQGMNTEAFF. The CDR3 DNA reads TGTGCCAGCAGCTTAGCCAGGGGGCAAGGCATGAACACTGAAGCTTTCTTT.

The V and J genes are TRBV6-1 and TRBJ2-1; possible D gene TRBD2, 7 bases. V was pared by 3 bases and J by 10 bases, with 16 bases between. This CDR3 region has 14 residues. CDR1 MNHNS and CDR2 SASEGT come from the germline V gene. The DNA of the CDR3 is TGTGCCAGCAGTGAGGCGATGGGGGGGCCCGAGCAGTTCTTC. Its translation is CASSEAMGGPEQFF.

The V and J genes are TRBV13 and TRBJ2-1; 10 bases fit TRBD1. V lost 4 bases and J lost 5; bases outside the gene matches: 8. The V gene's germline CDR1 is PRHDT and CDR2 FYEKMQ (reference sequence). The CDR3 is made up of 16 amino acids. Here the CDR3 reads CASSSLPGTGDNEQFF. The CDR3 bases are TGTGCCAGCAGCTCCTTACCCGGGACAGGGGACAATGAGCAGTTCTTC.

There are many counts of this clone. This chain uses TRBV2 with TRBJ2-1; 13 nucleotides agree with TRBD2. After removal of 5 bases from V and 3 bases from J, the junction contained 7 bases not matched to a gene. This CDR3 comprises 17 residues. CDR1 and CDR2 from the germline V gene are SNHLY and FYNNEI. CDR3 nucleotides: TGTGCCAGCAGTTACAGCGGACTAGCGGGAGTCTACAATGAGCAGTTCTTC. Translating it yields CASSYSGLAGVYNEQFF.

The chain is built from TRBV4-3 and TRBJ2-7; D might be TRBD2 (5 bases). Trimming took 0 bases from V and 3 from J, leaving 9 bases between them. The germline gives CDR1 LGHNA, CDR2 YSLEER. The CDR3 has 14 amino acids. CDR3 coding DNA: TGCGCCAGCAGCCAAGAGATCGGGGACTACGAGCAGTACTTC. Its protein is CASSQEIGDYEQYF.

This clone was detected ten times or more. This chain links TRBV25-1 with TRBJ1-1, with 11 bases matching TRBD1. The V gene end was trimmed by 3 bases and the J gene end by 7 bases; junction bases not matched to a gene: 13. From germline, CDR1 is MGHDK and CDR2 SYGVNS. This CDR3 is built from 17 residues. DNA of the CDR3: TGTGCCAGCAGTGACCCCAAGGCCGGGACAGGGGGAATTGAAGCTTTCTTT. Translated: CASSDPKAGTGGIEAFF.

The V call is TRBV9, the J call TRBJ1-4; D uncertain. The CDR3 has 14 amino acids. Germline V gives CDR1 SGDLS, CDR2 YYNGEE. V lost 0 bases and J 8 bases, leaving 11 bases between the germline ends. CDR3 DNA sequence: TGTGCCAGCAGCGTAGAGGGCCAGAACGAAAAACTGTTTTTT. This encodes CASSVEGQNEKLFF.